This T cell receptor (beta chain) was recovered during a study of T cells in Graves' hyperthyroidism and ophthalmopathy. Study information: Peripheral blood was acquired at first diagnosis, ahead of any therapy whatsoever.

As regards this clonotype: As yet, its antigen is unknown.

Findings of the study overall: In the analysis, a 13 V-J model separated ophthalmopathy from stable hyperthyroidism.

The TCR beta CDR3 regions underwent amplification using RNA transcripts as the source. The HTBI set primed first-round TCR CDR3 RT-PCR. TCRdb called the multiplex PCR reads again in MiXCR, with one record for every CDR3 protein. This table has 400,000 or so distinct CDR3 sequences, around 15% appearing once. Diagnostic decisions used clinical symptoms, serum thyroxine and TRAb, thyroid ultrasound and orbital computed tomography. Sequenced sample: blood. This sequence was found in a woman aged 55-69 years with Graves' ophthalmopathy.

In nucleotides, the CDR3 is TGTGCCAGCAGTGCCCCCCGGTCCGGTACGCAGTATTTT. Translating gives CASSAPRSGTQYF. This rearrangement joins TRBV2 to TRBJ2-3, with D uncertain. The V and J ends lost 4 bases and 8 bases respectively, with 13 bases between them. The germline V gene has CDR1 SNHLY and CDR2 FYNNEI. The length of the CDR3 is 13 residues.